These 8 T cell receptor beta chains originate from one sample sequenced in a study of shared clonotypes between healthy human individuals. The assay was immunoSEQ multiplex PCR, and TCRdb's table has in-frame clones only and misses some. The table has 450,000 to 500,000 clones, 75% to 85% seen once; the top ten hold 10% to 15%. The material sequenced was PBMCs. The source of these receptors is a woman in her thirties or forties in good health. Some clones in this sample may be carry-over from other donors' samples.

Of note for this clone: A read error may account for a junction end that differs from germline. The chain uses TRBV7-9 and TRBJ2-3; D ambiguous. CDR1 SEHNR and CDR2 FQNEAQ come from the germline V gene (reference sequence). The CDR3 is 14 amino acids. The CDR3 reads CASRLVRTTDTQYF. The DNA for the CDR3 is TGTGCCAGCAGATTAGTTCGCACCACAGATACGCAGTATTTT.

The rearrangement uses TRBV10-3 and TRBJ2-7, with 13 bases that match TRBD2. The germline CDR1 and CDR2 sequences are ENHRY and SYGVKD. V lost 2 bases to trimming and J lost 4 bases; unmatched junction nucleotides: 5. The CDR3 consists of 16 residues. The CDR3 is CAISEGLAGVGYEQYF. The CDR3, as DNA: TGTGCCATCAGTGAGGGACTAGCGGGAGTTGGTTACGAGCAGTACTTC.

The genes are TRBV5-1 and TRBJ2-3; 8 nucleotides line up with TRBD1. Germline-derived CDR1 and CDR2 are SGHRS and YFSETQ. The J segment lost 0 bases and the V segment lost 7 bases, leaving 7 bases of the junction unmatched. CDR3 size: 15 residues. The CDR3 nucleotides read TGCGCCAGCCGAGAGACAGGGGCTAGCACAGATACGCAGTATTTT. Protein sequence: CASRETGASTDTQYF.

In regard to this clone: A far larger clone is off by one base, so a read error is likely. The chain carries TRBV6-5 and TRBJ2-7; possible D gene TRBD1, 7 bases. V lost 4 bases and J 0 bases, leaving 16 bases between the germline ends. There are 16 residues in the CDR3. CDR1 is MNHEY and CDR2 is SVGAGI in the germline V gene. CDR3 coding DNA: TGTGCCAGCAGTTGCGGGACCCCAGGGGGCTCCTACGAGCAGTACTTC. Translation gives CASSCGTPGGSYEQYF.

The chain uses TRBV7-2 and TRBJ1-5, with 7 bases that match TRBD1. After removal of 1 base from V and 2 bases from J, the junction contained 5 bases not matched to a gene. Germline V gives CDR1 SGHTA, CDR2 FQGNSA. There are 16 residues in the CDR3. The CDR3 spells CASSLGGGQGNQPQHF. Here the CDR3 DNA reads TGTGCCAGCAGCTTAGGGGGAGGACAGGGCAATCAGCCCCAGCATTTT.

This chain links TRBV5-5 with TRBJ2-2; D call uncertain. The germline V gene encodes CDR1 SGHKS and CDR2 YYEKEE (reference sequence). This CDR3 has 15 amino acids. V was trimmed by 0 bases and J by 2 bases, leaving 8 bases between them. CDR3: CASSLVPENTGELFF. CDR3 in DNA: TGTGCCAGCAGCTTGGTACCAGAAAACACCGGGGAGCTGTTTTTT.

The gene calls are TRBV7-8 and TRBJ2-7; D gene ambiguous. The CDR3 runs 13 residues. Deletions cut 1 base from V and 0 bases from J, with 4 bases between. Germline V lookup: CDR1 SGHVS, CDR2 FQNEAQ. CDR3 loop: CASSLGHSYEQYF. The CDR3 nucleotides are TGTGCCAGCAGCTTAGGGCACTCCTACGAGCAGTACTTC.

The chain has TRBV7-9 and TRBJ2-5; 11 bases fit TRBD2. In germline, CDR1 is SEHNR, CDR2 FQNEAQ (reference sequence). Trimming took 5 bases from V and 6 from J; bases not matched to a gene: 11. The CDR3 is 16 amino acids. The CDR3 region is CASSPATSGMGQTQYF. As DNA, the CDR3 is TGTGCCAGCAGCCCCGCGACTAGCGGGATGGGACAGACCCAGTACTTC.